The clone carrying this TCR beta chain was observed at least ten times. Its specificity is unknown. The data belong to a study of human T cells and chemical hapten exposure. TCRdb re-analysed the RACE reads in MiXCR, keeping a single row per CDR3 protein. The table records approximately 88,000 distinct CDR3 sequences, 10% to 15% of them present only once. Time point: patch test 3, about 24 weeks after DPC sensitization. Treatment meaning: therapeutic diphenylcyclopropenone sensitization with weekly scalp DPC. This CDR3 spans 17 amino acids. Germline lookup yields CDR1 SGHNT and CDR2 YYREEE (reference sequence). Deletions cut 4 bases from V and 3 bases from J, with 21 bases between. Study results and limitations: Sensitizing to DPC left TCRs with a frequency above 1 in 1000 unaltered.

The TCR comes from a woman in her forties or fifties with alopecia areata. Some clones in this sample may be carry-over from other donors' samples. This rearrangement joins TRBV5-4 to TRBJ2-3; tentatively, D is TRBD1 (5 bases). The source was whole blood, collected in connection with sensitization to the hapten diphenylcyclopropenone (DPC). CDR3 DNA: TGTGCCAGCAGCGGAAGGTCAGGGATAAGGTCTACAGATACGCAGTATTTT. Its protein product is CASSGRSGIRSTDTQYF. The whole variable domain, remainder taken from reference TRBV5-4 and TRBJ2-3, is ETGVTQSPTHLIKTRGQQVTLRCSSQSGHNTVSWYQQALGQGPQFIFQYYREEENGRGNFPPRFSGLQFPNYSSELNVNALELDDSALYLCASSGRSGIRSTDTQYFGPGTRLTVL.